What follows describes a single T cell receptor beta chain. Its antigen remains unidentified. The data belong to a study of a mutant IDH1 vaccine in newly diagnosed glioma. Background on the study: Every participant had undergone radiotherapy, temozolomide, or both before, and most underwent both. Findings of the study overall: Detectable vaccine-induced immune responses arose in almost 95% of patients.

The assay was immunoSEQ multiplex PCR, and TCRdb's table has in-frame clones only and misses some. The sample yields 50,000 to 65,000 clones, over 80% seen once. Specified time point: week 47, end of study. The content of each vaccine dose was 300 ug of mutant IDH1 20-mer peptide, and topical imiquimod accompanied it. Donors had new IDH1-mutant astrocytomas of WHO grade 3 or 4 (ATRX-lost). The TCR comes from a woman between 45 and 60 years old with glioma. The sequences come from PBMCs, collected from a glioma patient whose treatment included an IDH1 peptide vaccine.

The CDR3 region is CASSVANRVSSQETQYF. CDR3 DNA: TGTGCCAGCAGCGTAGCCAACAGGGTTAGTTCGCAAGAGACCCAGTACTTC. The V gene is TRBV9, the J gene TRBJ2-5, with TRBD1 as a possible D gene (6 bases). The ends were cut back, 0 bases at V and 2 bases at J, with 17 bases in the middle. This CDR3 has 17 residues. Germline V gives CDR1 SGDLS, CDR2 YYNGEE.